The subject of this entry is one T cell receptor (beta chain). Its antigen is currently unknown. This sample is part of a study of cytomegalovirus exposure and HLA in healthy donors. Study results and caveats: It emerged from a later analysis that several of the most significant clusters appeared to be linked to common viral pathogens. Among TCR sequences, most were rare, though some public TCRs appeared in many donors. A few chains tied to CMV proved CMV antigen-specific in vitro.

The PCR had 60 Vbeta and 13 Jbeta primers. TCRdb's table, derived via immunoSEQ multiplex PCR, lists solely in-frame clones and lacks some. Of approximately 190,000 clones in the sample, about three quarters are singletons; the top ten hold over 2%. Material: PBMCs. The sequence came from a woman aged 25-40 years in good health and CMV-seropositive.

Here the CDR3 DNA reads TGTGCCAGTAGAGCCGGACTTGCGTCTGGAAACACCATATATTTT. Its translation is CASRAGLASGNTIYF. The J gene is TRBJ1-3, the V gene TRBV9, with D uncertain. The CDR3 consists of 15 residues. The V gene's germline CDR1 is SGDLS and CDR2 YYNGEE. V was shortened by 8 bases and J by 1 base, with 16 bases between the two germline ends.